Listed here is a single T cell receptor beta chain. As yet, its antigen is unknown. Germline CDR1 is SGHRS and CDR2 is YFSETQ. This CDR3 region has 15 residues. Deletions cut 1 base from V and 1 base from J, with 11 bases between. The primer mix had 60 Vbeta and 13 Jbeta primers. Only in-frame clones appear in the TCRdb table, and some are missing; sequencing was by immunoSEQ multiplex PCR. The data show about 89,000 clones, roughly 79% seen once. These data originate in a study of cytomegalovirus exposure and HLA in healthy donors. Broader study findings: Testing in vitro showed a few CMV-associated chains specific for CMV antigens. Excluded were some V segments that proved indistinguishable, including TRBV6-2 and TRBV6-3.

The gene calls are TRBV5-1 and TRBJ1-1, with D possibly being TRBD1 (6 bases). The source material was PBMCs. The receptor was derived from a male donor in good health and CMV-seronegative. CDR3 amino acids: CASSLNRGANTEAFF. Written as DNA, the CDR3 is TGCGCCAGCAGCTTGAATCGGGGGGCGAACACTGAAGCTTTCTTT.